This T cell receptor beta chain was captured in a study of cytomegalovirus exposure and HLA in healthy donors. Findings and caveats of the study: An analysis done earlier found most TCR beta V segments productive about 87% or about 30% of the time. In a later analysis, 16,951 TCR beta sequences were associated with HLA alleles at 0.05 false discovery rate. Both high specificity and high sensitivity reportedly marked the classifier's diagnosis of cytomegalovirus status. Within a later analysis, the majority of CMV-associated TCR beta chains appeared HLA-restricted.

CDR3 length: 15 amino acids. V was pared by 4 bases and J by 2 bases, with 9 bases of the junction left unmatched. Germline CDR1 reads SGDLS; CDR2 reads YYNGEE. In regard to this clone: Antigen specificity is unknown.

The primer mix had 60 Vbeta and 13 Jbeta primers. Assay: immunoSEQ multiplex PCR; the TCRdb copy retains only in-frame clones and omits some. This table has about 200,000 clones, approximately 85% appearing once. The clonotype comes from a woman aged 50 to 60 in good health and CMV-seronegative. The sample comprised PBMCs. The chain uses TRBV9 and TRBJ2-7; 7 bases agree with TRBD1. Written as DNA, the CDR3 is TGTGCCAGCAGCTTTGGACAGGCCCTTACCTACGAGCAGTACTTC. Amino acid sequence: CASSFGQALTYEQYF.